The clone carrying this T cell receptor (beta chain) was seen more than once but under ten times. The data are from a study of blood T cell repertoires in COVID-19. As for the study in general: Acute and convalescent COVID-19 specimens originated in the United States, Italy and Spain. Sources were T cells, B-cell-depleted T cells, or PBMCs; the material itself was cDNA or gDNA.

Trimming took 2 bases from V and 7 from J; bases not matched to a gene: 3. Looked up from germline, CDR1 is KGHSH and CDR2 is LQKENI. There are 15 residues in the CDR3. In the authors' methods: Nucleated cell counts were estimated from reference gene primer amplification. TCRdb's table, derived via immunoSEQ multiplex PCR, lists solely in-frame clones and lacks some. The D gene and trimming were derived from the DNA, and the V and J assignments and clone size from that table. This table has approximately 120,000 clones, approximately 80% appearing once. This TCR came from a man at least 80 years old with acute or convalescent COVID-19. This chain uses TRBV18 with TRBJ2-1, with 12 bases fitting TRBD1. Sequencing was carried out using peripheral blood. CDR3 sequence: CASSPGTGGSNEQFF. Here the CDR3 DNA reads TGTGCCAGCTCACCAGGGACAGGGGGCTCGAATGAGCAGTTCTTC.